These T cell receptor beta chains were read from a single sample in a study of blood T cell repertoires in COVID-19. Measured with immunoSEQ multiplex PCR; TCRdb has only the in-frame clones, and not every one. Among 60,000 to 80,000 clones, approximately 90% were seen once, and the ten largest hold roughly 1.4%. The sample comprised peripheral blood. These receptor sequences come from a woman over 75 with acute or convalescent COVID-19. The CDR3 runs from the conserved cysteine through the conserved F or W. The D gene is left open where the match is weak. Size is stated for part of the rows, as once, few or many counts, or as a class when the clone is expanded.

v_gene	d_gene	abundance	j_gene	CDR3aa	CDR3nt
TRBV6-6	.	.	TRBJ1-1	CASSREENTEAFF	TGTGCCAGCAGTAGGGAGGAGAACACTGAAGCTTTCTTT
TRBV2	TRBD1	.	TRBJ1-6	CASSGQGVDSPLHF	TGTGCCAGCAGTGGACAGGGGGTGGATTCACCCCTCCACTTT
TRBV7-6	TRBD1	.	TRBJ2-2	CATAWGQTNTGELFF	TGTGCCACCGCCTGGGGACAGACGAACACCGGGGAGCTGTTTTTT
TRBV19	TRBD1	.	TRBJ1-6	CASRTGTGNSPLHF	TGTGCCAGTAGAACCGGGACAGGCAATTCACCCCTCCACTTT
TRBV11-2	.	.	TRBJ1-3	CASSLSWDTGNTIYF	TGTGCCAGCAGCCTGAGCTGGGACACCGGAAACACCATATATTTT
TRBV7-8	.	.	TRBJ1-5	CASSPLQARGGVAGRGNQPQHF	TGTGCCAGCAGCCCGCTGCAAGCTCGTGGGGGCGTCGCGGGTAGAGGCAATCAGCCCCAGCATTTT
TRBV19	TRBD1	.	TRBJ1-6	CASGTGGRDSPLHF	TGTGCCAGTGGGACAGGGGGAAGGGATTCACCCCTCCACTTT
TRBV5-4	TRBD2	.	TRBJ2-7	CASSLSLAGINEQYF	TGTGCCAGCAGCTTAAGTCTAGCGGGAATCAACGAGCAGTACTTC
TRBV5-1	.	.	TRBJ2-7	CASSLRGSNYRGIYEQYF	TGCGCCAGCAGCTTGCGGGGAAGTAATTATCGCGGAATCTACGAGCAGTACTTC
TRBV27	.	few	TRBJ2-5	CASSPRTEGETQYF	TGTGCCAGCAGTCCCAGGACGGAGGGGGAGACCCAGTACTTC
TRBV29-1	.	.	TRBJ2-3	CSVGANSFAGTDTQYF	TGCAGCGTCGGTGCCAACAGTTTTGCTGGGACAGATACGCAGTATTTT
TRBV11-3	.	.	TRBJ1-1	CASSFTENTEAFF	TGTGCCAGCAGCTTTACAGAGAACACTGAAGCTTTCTTT
TRBV6-5	.	.	TRBJ1-6	CASATTQGNPPLHF	TGTGCCAGCGCTACGACACAGGGTAATCCACCCCTCCACTTT
TRBV10-3	TRBD1	.	TRBJ2-5	CAISRGQRQETQYF	TGTGCCATCAGCCGGGGACAGCGCCAAGAGACCCAGTACTTC
TRBV5-1	TRBD1	once	TRBJ2-7	CASSSTGGSYEQYF	TGCGCCAGCAGCTCTACAGGGGGTTCCTACGAGCAGTACTTC
TRBV5-1	.	.	TRBJ2-1	CASSRSGQSSYNEQFF	TGCGCCAGCAGCCGTTCAGGACAGAGCTCCTACAATGAGCAGTTCTTC
TRBV4-1	.	.	TRBJ2-7	CASSQVGGVLSYEQYF	TGCGCCAGCAGCCAAGTAGGGGGTGTACTCTCCTACGAGCAGTACTTC